This T cell receptor beta chain originates from a study of graft-versus-host responses after intestinal transplantation. Study information: Multivisceral, liver-intestinal, or isolated intestinal grafts were transplanted into recipients. Uniformly, recipients were administered anti-thymocyte globulin induction with subsequent tacrolimus and steroids for 3 to 4 years.

The ends lost 0 bases at V and 4 bases at J; junction bases unmatched: 0. The CDR3 runs 14 residues. CDR1 is SGHKS, CDR2 YYEKEE, per germline (reference sequence). Of note for this clone: Its target is unknown.

Using immunoSEQ multiplex PCR, the repertoire was profiled, and TCRdb retains in-frame clones only, with some absent. The sample shows tens of thousands of clones, 80% to 90% of them seen only once. The chain uses TRBV5-5 and TRBJ1-1; TRBD1 aligns across 10 bases. The sequence was collected from a human donor who received an intestinal transplant. Source: unstimulated CD8+ T cells sorted from spleen or lymph node cells, taken before intestinal transplant. As DNA, the CDR3 is TGTGCCAGCAGCTTGGGGACAGGGGGCACTGAAGCTTTCTTT. Translated: CASSLGTGGTEAFF.